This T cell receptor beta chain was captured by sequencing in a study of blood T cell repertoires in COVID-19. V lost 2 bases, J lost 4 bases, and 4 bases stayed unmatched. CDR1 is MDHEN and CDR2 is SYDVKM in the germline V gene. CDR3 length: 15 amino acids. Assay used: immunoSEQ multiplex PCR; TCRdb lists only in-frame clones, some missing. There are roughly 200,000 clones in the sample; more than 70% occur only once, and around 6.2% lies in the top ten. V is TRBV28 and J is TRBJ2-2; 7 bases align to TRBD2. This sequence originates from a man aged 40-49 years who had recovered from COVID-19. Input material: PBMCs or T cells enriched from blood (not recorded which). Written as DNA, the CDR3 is TGTGCCAGCAGTTTAGCGGGAGAGGTCACCGGGGAGCTGTTTTTT. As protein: CASSLAGEVTGELFF.